The next 18 T cell receptor beta chains were all read from a single sample in a study of T cells in Graves' hyperthyroidism and ophthalmopathy. Amplification yielded TCR beta CDR3 regions, with RNA transcripts as the source. A first-round RT-PCR of the TCR CDR3 used the HTBI primer set. TCRdb fed the multiplex PCR reads into MiXCR, producing one record per CDR3 protein. The sample comprises under 350,000 distinct CDR3 sequences, 20% to 30% of which are singletons, and about 25% rests with the top ten. Material for sequencing was blood. The receptor source for this set is a man aged 40-50 years with Graves' hyperthyroidism that later progressed to Graves' ophthalmopathy.

This clonotype was found many times. This chain uses TRBV27 with TRBJ2-2, with 11 bases lining up with TRBD2. Germline CDR1 is MNHEY and CDR2 is SMNVEV (reference sequence). The V gene end was trimmed by 2 bases and the J gene end by 6 bases; junction bases not matched to a gene: 11. This CDR3 has 18 amino acids. The CDR3 here is CASSLLEVAGGPAGELFF. CDR3 nucleotide sequence: TGTGCCAGCAGTTTACTGGAGGTAGCGGGAGGGCCCGCCGGGGAGCTGTTTTTT.

V gene TRBV20-1 combines with J gene TRBJ2-5; 7 positions match TRBD2. The junction had 4 bases not matched to a gene; V was cut back by 2 bases and J by 1 base. Germline assignment: CDR1 DFQATT and CDR2 SNEGSKA (reference sequence). The CDR3 extends over 14 amino acids. The CDR3 bases are TGCAGTGCTAGACACCCGGGGGGCCAAGAGACCCAGTACTTC. It translates to CSARHPGGQETQYF.

The V call is TRBV20-1, the J call TRBJ1-1, with D uncertain. Trimming removed 1 base from V and 5 bases from J, with 8 bases in between. CDR3 size: 12 residues. Germline lookup yields CDR1 DFQATT and CDR2 SNEGSKA (reference sequence). The CDR3 sequence is CSARGMETEAFF. The CDR3 DNA reads as TGCAGTGCTAGAGGCATGGAGACTGAAGCTTTCTTT.

This clonotype was seen more than once but under ten times. Written as DNA, the CDR3 is TGTGCCAGCAGTTCGGACAGGTCGGGCGAGCAGTACTTC. Its protein product is CASSSDRSGEQYF. The gene calls are TRBV25-1 and TRBJ2-7; 7 nucleotides line up with TRBD1. This CDR3 comprises 13 residues. Germline V CDR1 and CDR2: MGHDK, SYGVNS. Trimming took 5 bases from V and 6 from J; bases not matched to a gene: 7.

This clonotype was seen at least ten times. The gene calls are TRBV10-3 and TRBJ2-3; D possibly corresponds to TRBD1 (6 bases). Germline V gene data show CDR1 as ENHRY and CDR2 as SYGVKD. The CDR3 consists of 14 residues. V gave up 6 bases and J gave up 1 base, with 11 bases separating them. The CDR3 is CAISRGEGTDTQYF. The CDR3 DNA is TGTGCCATCAGCAGGGGAGAGGGCACAGATACGCAGTATTTT.

This clonotype came up a few times. J is TRBJ2-7 and V is TRBV27, with TRBD1 identical over 7 bases. Germline-derived CDR1 and CDR2 are MNHEY and SMNVEV (reference sequence). The CDR3 consists of 13 residues. The junction had 6 bases not matched to a gene; V was cut back by 8 bases and J by 2 bases. The CDR3 loop reads CASQIQGAYEQYF. The CDR3 nucleotides are TGTGCCAGCCAGATTCAGGGGGCCTACGAGCAGTACTTC.

This clonotype was seen many times. DNA of the CDR3: TGTGCCAGCAGCTTAGCCCCGGCCTTGGGGGCCAACGTCCTGACTTTC. Encoded protein: CASSLAPALGANVLTF. The chain couples TRBV7-2 to TRBJ2-6; D is undetermined. The ends were cut back, 0 bases at V and 4 bases at J, with 10 bases in the middle. The CDR3 runs 16 residues. Germline V gene lookup returns CDR1 SGHTA and CDR2 FQGNSA.

V is TRBV20-1 and J is TRBJ1-1; D might be TRBD1 (5 bases). V was cut by 0 bases and J by 8 bases, with 13 bases left in between. The length of the CDR3 is 13 residues. Germline V gene sequence: CDR1 DFQATT, CDR2 SNEGSKA (reference sequence). The CDR3 here is CSARDPTWGEAFF. The CDR3 nucleotides are TGCAGTGCTAGAGATCCGACCTGGGGGGAAGCTTTCTTT.

In its sample, this clonotype was seen a few times. This chain joins TRBV20-1 and TRBJ2-7, with D possibly being TRBD1 (6 bases). Trimming took off 5 bases at V and 1 base at J, with 15 bases between the two ends. CDR1 and CDR2 (germline): DFQATT, SNEGSKA (reference sequence). This CDR3 spans 14 amino acids. In DNA form, the CDR3 reads TGCAGTGCTGCCCGACAGGAGAATTCCTACGAGCAGTACTTC. This gives the protein CSAARQENSYEQYF.

In its sample, this clonotype was seen many times. J is TRBJ1-2 and V is TRBV28; 7 bases are a match to TRBD1. CDR1 and CDR2 from the germline V gene are MDHEN and SYDVKM. J lost 5 bases, V lost 6 bases, and 21 bases had no gene match. This CDR3 region has 18 residues. The CDR3: CASSRTRRSQGLRYGYTF. CDR3 bases: TGTGCCAGCAGCCGCACGCGTCGGTCACAGGGGCTTCGATATGGCTACACCTTC.

The CDR3 here is CASSVAPDWAGTGELFF. The CDR3 bases are TGTGCCAGCAGCGTAGCCCCCGACTGGGCGGGTACCGGGGAGCTGTTTTTT. V and J are TRBV9 and TRBJ2-2; D might be TRBD2 (5 bases). V lost 0 bases and J lost 5, with 17 bases in between. Germline assignment: CDR1 SGDLS and CDR2 YYNGEE. The CDR3 totals 17 residues.

The chain employs TRBV6-5 and TRBJ2-6, with unresolved D. From germline, CDR1 is MNHEY and CDR2 SVGAGI. This CDR3 contains 15 residues. V was trimmed by 2 bases and J by 2 bases, leaving 7 bases between them. The CDR3 nucleotides read TGTGCCAGCAGTTACGGAACACCTGGGGCCAACGTCCTGACTTTC. The encoded protein is CASSYGTPGANVLTF.

At least ten counts were recorded for this clonotype. The rearrangement links TRBV12-3 or TRBV12-4 to TRBJ1-3; D ambiguous. This CDR3 comprises 13 residues. V dropped 5 bases and J dropped 4 bases, with 9 bases sitting between them. Here the CDR3 DNA reads TGTGCCAGCAGTCCGTCTTCCGGAAACACCATATATTTT. It yields the protein CASSPSSGNTIYF.

Ten or more counts support this clonotype. The chain recombines TRBV30 with TRBJ1-1; 7 positions match TRBD1. This CDR3 has 14 residues. V lost 0 bases to trimming and J lost 4 bases; unmatched junction nucleotides: 5. CDR1 and CDR2 (germline): GTSNPN, SVGIG (reference sequence). The DNA of the CDR3 is TGTGCCTGGAGTGTAAAGGGGGCGCGCACTGAAGCTTTCTTT. Amino acids: CAWSVKGARTEAFF.

This clonotype was recorded many times. The gene calls are TRBV20-1 and TRBJ2-5; the match to TRBD2 covers 9 bases. CDR3 length equals 24 residues. Germline CDR1 DFQATT, CDR2 SNEGSKA (reference sequence). V gave up 1 base and J gave up 4 bases; unmatched junction bases: 34. The DNA for the CDR3 is TGCAGTGCTAGAGCCGTTCCGTCTTACGACCGGATGGTAGCGGGAGTCGGTTTTGGAGAGACCCAGTACTTC. Translating gives CSARAVPSYDRMVAGVGFGETQYF.

This clonotype has a count of ten or more. J is TRBJ1-5 and V is TRBV24-1, with 9 bases that match TRBD1. CDR1 is KGHDR, CDR2 SFDVKD, per germline. This CDR3 comprises 15 residues. V was pared by 5 bases and J by 7 bases, with 8 bases of the junction left unmatched. CDR3 region: CATSAGTGLGQPQHF. The CDR3 DNA reads TGTGCCACCAGTGCAGGGACAGGGTTGGGCCAGCCCCAGCATTTT.

This clonotype occurred many times. The chain joins TRBV28 to TRBJ2-5; no firm D call. The CDR3 extends over 18 amino acids. Germline V gene data show CDR1 as MDHEN and CDR2 as SYDVKM. Trimming pared 4 bases from V and 2 bases from J, leaving 23 bases between. The CDR3 loop reads CASSCPTVSLRAQETQYF. The CDR3 DNA sequence: TGTGCCAGCAGTTGCCCCACGGTTTCGCTACGGGCTCAAGAGACCCAGTACTTC.

The chain combines TRBV9 with TRBJ1-2, with D unresolved. Germline V lookup: CDR1 SGDLS, CDR2 YYNGEE. The CDR3 loop spans 13 amino acids. V was trimmed by 3 bases and J by 8 bases, leaving 14 bases between them. The CDR3 reads CASSARNSGGYTF. CDR3 bases: TGTGCCAGCAGCGCCAGAAACTCGGGGGGCTACACCTTC.